This TCR beta chain emerged from a study of T cell repertoires in cytomegalovirus infection. Looking at the study overall: Both CMV infection and a matching HLA type were indicated by public TCR beta signatures.

This clonotype was recorded many times. What it binds is unknown. Study-wide points: Summed frequency of public TCR beta families distinguished CMV carriers with the relevant HLA. HLA-C-restricted CMV-specific TCR beta clonotypes were dominant in the ex vivo response.

TCRdb analysed the reads with MiXCR anew, one entry per CDR3 protein. The data contain 500,000 or so distinct CDR3 sequences, approximately 16% of them singletons. Germline V CDR1 and CDR2: SGHAT, FQNNGV. Trimming at V came to 3 bases and at J to 4 bases, leaving 2 bases not matched to a gene. The CDR3 has 14 amino acids. The sequence was obtained from a human donor in good health (CMV status not recorded). Some clones in this sample may be carry-over from other donors' samples. The chain has TRBV11-2 and TRBJ2-3, with 9 bases that match TRBD2. Specimen: CD8+ T cells from PBMCs. CDR3 residues: CASSLLAGSDTQYF. CDR3 DNA sequence: TGTGCCAGCAGCTTGCTAGCGGGGTCAGATACGCAGTATTTT.